Listed here are 23 T cell receptor beta chains from one sample, sequenced in a study of T cells in Graves' hyperthyroidism and ophthalmopathy. Amplification of TCR beta CDR3 regions used RNA as the template. The TCR CDR3 was amplified in a first-round RT-PCR using the HTBI primer set. From the multiplex PCR reads, TCRdb called clonotypes with MiXCR, one entry per CDR3 protein. Of roughly 400,000 distinct CDR3 sequences listed, more than 13% were seen once; the top ten hold 25% to 30%. Specimen: blood. These receptor sequences come from a man between 45 and 60 years old with Graves' ophthalmopathy.

In its sample, this clonotype was seen a few times. This chain uses TRBV9 with TRBJ2-7, with 10 bases matching TRBD2. The CDR3 extends over 14 amino acids. Germline CDR1 is SGDLS and CDR2 is YYNGEE. Unmatched junction bases numbered 7, after V lost 4 bases and J lost 6 bases. CDR3: CASSHTSGNGEQYF. CDR3 DNA: TGTGCCAGCAGCCATACTAGCGGGAACGGCGAGCAGTACTTC.

Details on this clonotype: A clone one base away is much larger, so this may be a read error. The V gene is TRBV27, the J gene TRBJ2-3, with no clear D. Germline CDR1 reads MNHEY; CDR2 reads SMNVEV (reference sequence). Trimming removed 5 bases from V and 0 bases from J, with 15 bases in between. This CDR3 contains 16 residues. In DNA form, the CDR3 reads TGTGCCAGCAGTGACCCACTCCCGGGTAGCACAGATACGCAGTATTTT. The encoded protein is CASSDPLPGSTDTQYF.

This clonotype was observed a handful of times. The CDR3 is CASSQGTGGVLATRRSEQYF. CDR3 coding DNA: TGTGCCAGCAGCCAAGGGACAGGGGGCGTCTTAGCCACCAGGCGCTCCGAGCAGTACTTC. V gene TRBV14 combines with J gene TRBJ2-7; the match to TRBD1 covers 11 bases. This CDR3 has 20 amino acids. Losses at the gene ends were 1 base for V and 6 bases for J; bases not matched to a gene: 20. Germline loops: CDR1 SGHDN, CDR2 FVKESK. Filled out from reference TRBV14 and TRBJ2-7, the complete variable domain reads EAGVTQFPSHSVIEKGQTVTLRCDPISGHDNLYWYRRVMGKEIKFLLHFVKESKQDESGMPNNRFLAERTGGTYSTLKVQPAELEDSGVYFCASSQGTGGVLATRRSEQYFGPGTRLTVT.

There are a few counts of this clonotype. V usage is TRBV6-1 and J usage is TRBJ1-1; D might be TRBD1 (6 bases). The CDR3 runs 15 residues. Trimming left V 5 bases short and J 0 bases short, with 13 bases between. Germline CDR1 MNHNS, CDR2 SASEGT. CDR3 residues: CASSKGDILNTEAFF. Here the CDR3 DNA reads TGTGCCAGCAGTAAGGGGGACATATTGAACACTGAAGCTTTCTTT.

This clonotype came up many times. V gene TRBV28 combines with J gene TRBJ2-3, with 10 bases lining up with TRBD2. CDR1 is MDHEN and CDR2 is SYDVKM in the germline V gene. The CDR3 covers 16 residues. Germline trimming cut 2 bases from V and 3 bases from J; bases unmatched to any gene: 5. CDR3 sequence: CASSLASGRVTDTQYF. In nucleotides, the CDR3 is TGTGCCAGCAGTTTAGCTAGCGGGAGAGTTACAGATACGCAGTATTTT.

Many counts were recorded for this clonotype. The V call is TRBV20-1, the J call TRBJ1-2, with 7 nucleotides matching TRBD1. V was clipped by 3 bases and J by 5 bases; unmatched bases: 3. CDR1 and CDR2 (germline): DFQATT, SNEGSKA (reference sequence). CDR3 length equals 12 residues. The CDR3 reads CSASVQGYGYTF. CDR3 coding DNA: TGCAGTGCTAGTGTACAGGGGTATGGCTACACCTTC.

The chain links TRBV6-1 to TRBJ1-1; no clear D gene. Trimming removed 3 bases from V and 5 bases from J, with 10 bases in between. This CDR3 has 13 residues. Germline CDR1 and CDR2: MNHNS and SASEGT. CDR3 protein: CASSEASWTEAFF. The CDR3 DNA follows: TGTGCCAGCAGTGAGGCGTCGTGGACTGAAGCTTTCTTT.

This clonotype has a count of ten or more. This sequence joins TRBV5-1 and TRBJ2-2; D remains unclear. Trimming cost V 4 bases and J 4 bases, with 11 bases left between them. This CDR3 has 14 amino acids. Germline values: CDR1 SGHRS, CDR2 YFSETQ. The CDR3 here is CASSQDAITGELFF. The CDR3 nucleotides read TGCGCCAGCAGCCAGGACGCAATCACCGGGGAGCTGTTTTTT. The full variable domain, with the rest looked up from reference TRBV5-1 and TRBJ2-2, is KAGVTQTPRYLIKTRGQQVTLSCSPISGHRSVSWYQQTPGQGLQFLFEYFSETQRNKGNFPGRFSGRQFSNSRSEMNVSTLELGDSALYLCASSQDAITGELFFGEGSRLTVL.

Notes on this clonotype: A read error may explain this, as a much larger clone is one base away. The CDR3 spells CASSRMTGTSQPQHF. The CDR3 nucleotides read TGTGCCAGCAGCCGAATGACAGGGACCAGTCAGCCCCAGCATTTT. This chain links TRBV12-3 or TRBV12-4 with TRBJ1-5; TRBD1 aligns across 7 bases. Losses at the gene ends were 6 bases for V and 6 bases for J; bases not matched to a gene: 11. The CDR3 is 15 residues long.

At least ten counts were recorded for this clonotype. The chain has TRBV6-1 and TRBJ2-5; D is unresolved. V gave up 6 bases and J gave up 2 bases, with 13 bases separating them. Germline V gene lookup returns CDR1 MNHNS and CDR2 SASEGT. CDR3 length: 14 residues. CDR3 DNA sequence: TGTGCCAGCAGCCTACTTACCCAACAAGAGACCCAGTACTTC. Its translation: CASSLLTQQETQYF.

The V and J genes are TRBV20-1 and TRBJ2-7; the D gene is possibly TRBD2 (6 bases). Germline V CDR1 and CDR2: DFQATT, SNEGSKA (reference sequence). The germline V and J ends were trimmed by 1 base and 0 bases, with 13 bases remaining between them. This CDR3 spans 15 amino acids. CDR3: CSARGVASASYEQYF. The CDR3 nucleotides read TGCAGTGCTAGAGGGGTCGCTAGCGCCTCCTACGAGCAGTACTTC.

This clonotype occurred many times. The chain combines TRBV20-1 with TRBJ2-7, with D perhaps TRBD1 (5 bases). The ends were cut back, 1 base at V and 5 bases at J, with 15 bases in the middle. The CDR3 runs to 14 residues. Germline CDR1 DFQATT, CDR2 SNEGSKA (reference sequence). The CDR3 loop is CSARAYRGRDEQYF. The CDR3 DNA reads TGCAGTGCTAGAGCATATAGGGGTCGGGACGAGCAGTACTTC.

V usage is TRBV28 and J usage is TRBJ1-6; D remains ambiguous. Trimming stripped 5 bases from V and 9 bases from J, with 20 bases between. There are 16 residues in the CDR3. Per the germline V gene, CDR1 is MDHEN and CDR2 is SYDVKM. The CDR3 coding sequence is TGTGCCAGCAGTCCGCCGGCCGGGCCTAGCGGTTCACCCCTCCACTTT. It encodes CASSPPAGPSGSPLHF.

In its sample, this clonotype was seen many times. This chain links TRBV2 with TRBJ2-5, with D perhaps matching TRBD2 (5 bases). The CDR3 totals 14 residues. The V end lost 5 bases, the J end lost 7 bases, and 17 bases lay between the germline ends. Germline assignment: CDR1 SNHLY and CDR2 FYNNEI. CDR3 coding DNA: TGTGCCAGCAGTACCACGGGCCCGGCGGGGACCCAGTACTTC. Translation: CASSTTGPAGTQYF.

The sample holds many counts of this clonotype. CDR3 DNA: TGTGCCACCCCGAGCGCGGATTTAGCGGGAGTCATGGGGACGCAGTATTTT. Residues: CATPSADLAGVMGTQYF. The chain combines TRBV24-1 with TRBJ2-3; the match to TRBD2 covers 9 bases. Germline values: CDR1 KGHDR, CDR2 SFDVKD. The CDR3 is 17 amino acids. Trimming cost V 9 bases and J 9 bases; bases outside gene matches: 21.

This clonotype was seen at least ten times. This rearrangement joins TRBV7-9 to TRBJ2-7; possibly TRBD1 for D (5 bases). Germline CDR1 and CDR2: SEHNR and FQNEAQ (reference sequence). This CDR3 has 12 residues. Trimming shortened V by 5 bases and J by 5 bases, and 10 bases separated the two germline ends. Here the CDR3 reads CASSAQGHEQYF. The CDR3 coding sequence is TGTGCCAGCAGCGCGCAGGGCCACGAGCAGTACTTC. The full variable domain, with the rest looked up from reference TRBV7-9 and TRBJ2-7, is DTGVSQNPRHKITKRGQNVTFRCDPISEHNRLYWYRQTLGQGPEFLTYFQNEAQLEKSRLLSDRFSAERPKGSFSTLEIQRTEQGDSAMYLCASSAQGHEQYFGPGTRLTVT.

The sample holds many counts of this clonotype. CDR3 coding DNA: TGTGCCAGCAGTTACGTACAAGGTGGCTACACCTTC. This gives the protein CASSYVQGGYTF. The chain is built from TRBV6-5 and TRBJ1-2, with D uncertain. V was pared by 2 bases and J by 7 bases, with 8 bases between. The CDR3 runs to 12 residues. CDR1 is MNHEY, CDR2 SVGAGI, per germline.

This clonotype was observed at least ten times. The rearrangement uses TRBV6-1 and TRBJ2-7; D is uncertain. Trimming left V 6 bases short and J 0 bases short, with 12 bases between. The CDR3 has 14 residues. Germline lookup yields CDR1 MNHNS and CDR2 SASEGT. CDR3 residues: CASRGRLSSYEQYF. In DNA form, the CDR3 reads TGTGCCAGCAGAGGACGGCTAAGCTCCTACGAGCAGTACTTC.

This clonotype appeared a few times. The chain couples TRBV27 to TRBJ2-5, with D uncertain. V was shortened by 10 bases and J by 3 bases, with 6 bases between the two germline ends. Germline values: CDR1 MNHEY, CDR2 SMNVEV (reference sequence). This CDR3 is 10 amino acids long. The CDR3 here is CAKVKETQYF. The CDR3 DNA is TGTGCCAAAGTTAAAGAGACCCAGTACTTC.

V and J are TRBV20-1 and TRBJ2-1, with D hard to call. The CDR3 has 14 residues. CDR1 is DFQATT, CDR2 SNEGSKA, per germline (reference sequence). The V gene lost 4 bases and the J gene lost 2 bases, with 12 bases spanning the gap. CDR3 amino acids: CSANSGGTYNEQFF. In DNA form, the CDR3 reads TGCAGTGCTAATTCTGGCGGTACCTACAATGAGCAGTTCTTC.

There are many counts of this clonotype. The J gene is TRBJ2-3, the V gene TRBV5-1; 10 positions agree with TRBD2. V lost 4 bases and J lost 4; bases outside the gene matches: 9. Germline CDR1 is SGHRS and CDR2 is YFSETQ. There are 16 residues in the CDR3. In DNA, the CDR3 is TGCGCCAGCAGCGTTGGTAGCGGGAGGCCCCCAGATACGCAGTATTTT. Translating it yields CASSVGSGRPPDTQYF.

The sample holds a few counts of this clonotype. An end of the junction differs from the germline gene, which may be a read error. This chain joins TRBV15 and TRBJ2-3; 9 bases fit TRBD2. The CDR3 runs to 15 residues. CDR1 is LNHNV, CDR2 YYDKDF, per germline (reference sequence). The DNA of the CDR3 is TGTGTCACCAGCAGAGATGTTGTGCGGGGGGGTACGCAGTATTTT. The encoded protein is CVTSRDVVRGGTQYF.

This clonotype has ten or more counts. The rearrangement joins TRBV12-3 or TRBV12-4 to TRBJ1-1; 8 bases line up with TRBD1. CDR3 length equals 14 residues. Trimming at V came to 5 bases and at J to 4 bases, leaving 6 bases not matched to a gene. The CDR3 sequence is CASSEGQGATEAFF. CDR3 nucleotide sequence: TGTGCCAGCAGTGAAGGGCAGGGGGCCACTGAAGCTTTCTTT.